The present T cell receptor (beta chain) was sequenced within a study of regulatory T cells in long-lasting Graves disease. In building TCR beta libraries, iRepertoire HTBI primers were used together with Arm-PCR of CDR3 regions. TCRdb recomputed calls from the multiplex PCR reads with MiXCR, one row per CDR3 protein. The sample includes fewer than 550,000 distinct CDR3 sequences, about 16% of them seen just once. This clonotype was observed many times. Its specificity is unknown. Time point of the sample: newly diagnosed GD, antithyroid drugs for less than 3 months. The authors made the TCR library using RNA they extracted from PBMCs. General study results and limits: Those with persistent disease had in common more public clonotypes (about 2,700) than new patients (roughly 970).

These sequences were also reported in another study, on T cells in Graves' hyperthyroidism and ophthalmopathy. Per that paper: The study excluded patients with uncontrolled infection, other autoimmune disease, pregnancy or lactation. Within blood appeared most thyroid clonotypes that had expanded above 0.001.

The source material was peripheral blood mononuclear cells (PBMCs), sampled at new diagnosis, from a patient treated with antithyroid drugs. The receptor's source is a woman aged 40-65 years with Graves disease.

CDR3 residues: CASSPDRTEAFF. CDR3 DNA sequence: TGTGCCAGCAGCCCTGACAGGACTGAAGCTTTCTTT. This chain links TRBV11-2 with TRBJ1-1; maybe TRBD1 (6 bases). This CDR3 is built from 12 residues. Trimming pared 5 bases from V and 5 bases from J, leaving 9 bases between. CDR1 and CDR2 (germline): SGHAT, FQNNGV.